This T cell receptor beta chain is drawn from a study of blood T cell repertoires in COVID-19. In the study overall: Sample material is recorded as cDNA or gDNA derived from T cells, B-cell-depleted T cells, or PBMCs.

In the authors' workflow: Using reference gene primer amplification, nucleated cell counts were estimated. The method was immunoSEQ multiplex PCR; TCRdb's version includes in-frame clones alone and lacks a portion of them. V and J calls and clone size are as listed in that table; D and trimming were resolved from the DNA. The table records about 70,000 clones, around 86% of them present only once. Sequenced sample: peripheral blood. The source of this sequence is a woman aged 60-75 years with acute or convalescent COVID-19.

The chain's CDR3 is CASSLLSGQGYNEQFF. In nucleotides, the CDR3 is TGTGCCAGCAGTTTATTATCGGGACAGGGATACAATGAGCAGTTCTTC. This rearrangement joins TRBV28 to TRBJ2-1, with 9 bases identical to TRBD1. CDR1 and CDR2 (germline): MDHEN, SYDVKM. The V gene end was trimmed by 1 base and the J gene end by 4 bases; junction bases not matched to a gene: 5. This CDR3 comprises 16 residues.